Presented here are 8 T cell receptor beta chains from one specimen sequenced in a study of response to subunit inactivated influenza vaccine. One entry per CDR3 protein, called by TCRdb with MiXCR from the RT-PCR reads. This table holds 700,000 to 900,000 distinct CDR3 sequences, 21% found once. The material was PBMCs from blood, obtained 4 to 6 days after vaccination. The receptors derive from a man between 50 and 59 years old who received an inactivated influenza vaccine.

This clonotype was observed many times. The chain combines TRBV6-1 with TRBJ2-2; 10 bases align to TRBD1. The junction had 1 base not matched to a gene; V was cut back by 6 bases and J by 6 bases. From germline, CDR1 is MNHNS and CDR2 SASEGT. The CDR3 consists of 13 residues. CDR3 amino acids: CASRGTGAGELFF. Here the CDR3 DNA reads TGTGCCAGCAGAGGGACAGGGGCCGGGGAGCTGTTTTTT.

This chain joins TRBV18 and TRBJ2-5; TRBD1 matches 10 bases. CDR1 KGHSH and CDR2 LQKENI come from the germline V gene. Germline trimming cut 4 bases from V and 5 bases from J; bases unmatched to any gene: 7. The CDR3 is 15 amino acids. In DNA, the CDR3 is TGTGCCAGCTCACTCGGACAGGGGGTTTCGGAGACCCAGTACTTC. The encoded protein is CASSLGQGVSETQYF. The full variable domain, rest sourced from reference TRBV18 and TRBJ2-5, is NAGVMQNPRHLVRRRGQEARLRCSPMKGHSHVYWYRQLPEEGLKFMVYLQKENIIDESGMPKERFSAEFPKEGPSILRIQQVVRGDSAAYFCASSLGQGVSETQYFGPGTRLLVL.

In this sample, this clonotype turned up a few times. V usage is TRBV5-1 and J usage is TRBJ1-6; 7 positions match TRBD1. The CDR3 covers 15 residues. The trim removed 3 bases at V and 8 bases at J, leaving 8 bases unmatched. Germline V lookup: CDR1 SGHRS, CDR2 YFSETQ. The CDR3 bases are TGCGCCAGCAGCTATCAACAGGGGATGGATTCACCCCTCCACTTT. Its protein product is CASSYQQGMDSPLHF.

This clonotype was observed a few times. This sequence joins TRBV20-1 and TRBJ2-7, with 8 positions matching TRBD2. The germline gives CDR1 DFQATT, CDR2 SNEGSKA (reference sequence). Trimming took 3 bases from V and 3 from J; bases not matched to a gene: 4. This CDR3 is 13 amino acids long. In nucleotides, the CDR3 is TGCAGTGCTAGCGGGAGGGCCCTCTACGAGCAGTACTTC. Translation: CSASGRALYEQYF.

This clonotype was seen only a few times. The chain uses TRBV29-1 and TRBJ2-3; D not resolved. Trimming removed 4 bases from V and 2 bases from J, with 25 bases in between. Germline CDR1 reads SQVTM; CDR2 reads ANQGSEA. This CDR3 is built from 18 residues. CDR3 in DNA: TGCAGCGTTGCCTCCAAATACTCCTCGGCGGTCCTCACAGATACGCAGTATTTT. Translating it yields CSVASKYSSAVLTDTQYF.

This clonotype has only a few counts. V usage is TRBV6-1 and J usage is TRBJ2-1; the D is unclear. V was cut by 6 bases and J by 5 bases, with 23 bases left in between. The CDR3 has 17 amino acids. CDR1 is MNHNS and CDR2 is SASEGT in the germline V gene. The CDR3 spells CASRSRAQARLNNEQFF. The CDR3 DNA reads TGTGCCAGCAGGAGCCGGGCCCAAGCCCGGTTAAACAATGAGCAGTTCTTC.

The J gene is TRBJ2-2, the V gene TRBV7-2, with 13 bases matching TRBD2. CDR1 and CDR2 (germline): SGHTA, FQGNSA. This CDR3 spans 17 amino acids. The ends lost 4 bases at V and 2 bases at J; junction bases unmatched: 4. The CDR3 sequence: CASSSGLAGLNTGELFF. CDR3 DNA sequence: TGTGCCAGCAGCTCGGGACTAGCGGGACTAAACACCGGGGAGCTGTTTTTT.

This chain connects TRBV6-5 to TRBJ2-7; TRBD1 agrees at 11 bases. CDR1 MNHEY and CDR2 SVGAGI come from the germline V gene. J gave up 5 bases and V 4 bases, and 4 bases lay outside the gene matches. The CDR3 spans 14 residues. The CDR3 loop is CASSSWDRGDEQYF. The CDR3 DNA reads TGTGCCAGCAGTTCCTGGGACAGGGGGGACGAGCAGTACTTC.